The 31 T cell receptor beta chains below come from one sample, sequenced in a study of T cells after yellow fever vaccination. In TCRdb, the 5' RACE reads were re-called with MiXCR into one record per CDR3 protein. The sample holds 400,000 or so distinct CDR3 sequences, roughly a sixth seen once. The source was PBMCs, collected before the yellow fever booster vaccination. Source of these receptors: a man aged 18 to 29 who received the YFV17D yellow fever vaccine.

This clonotype was recorded a few times. CDR3 nucleotide sequence: TGCAGTGCTAGTTTCTCAGCCAAAAACATTCAGTACTTC. This codes for CSASFSAKNIQYF. The chain recombines TRBV20-1 with TRBJ2-4; D ambiguous. This CDR3 comprises 13 residues. Trimming left V 3 bases short and J 0 bases short, with 6 bases between. The V gene's germline CDR1 is DFQATT and CDR2 SNEGSKA (reference sequence).

The V call is TRBV9, the J call TRBJ1-2; 9 bases map to TRBD1. J was trimmed by 8 bases and V by 0 bases; bases with no gene match: 8. The CDR3 has 15 amino acids. Germline-derived CDR1 and CDR2 are SGDLS and YYNGEE. CDR3 residues: CASSVGGTGIYGYTF. CDR3 in DNA: TGTGCCAGCAGCGTAGGCGGGACAGGGATATACGGCTACACCTTC.

The table lists this clonotype with a few counts. This rearrangement joins TRBV4-1 to TRBJ1-5, with a weak D call TRBD1 (5 bases). Germline CDR1 MGHRA, CDR2 YSYEKL. CDR3 size: 15 residues. The V end lost 0 bases, the J end lost 7 bases, and 13 bases lay between the germline ends. CDR3: CASSQDIGGWQPQHF. DNA of the CDR3: TGCGCCAGCAGCCAAGATATCGGGGGATGGCAGCCCCAGCATTTT.

In this sample, this clonotype turned up a few times. The chain joins TRBV5-6 to TRBJ2-5; 9 bases agree with TRBD1. This CDR3 contains 15 residues. The germline V gene has CDR1 SGHDT and CDR2 YYEEEE. Germline trimming cut 4 bases from V and 4 bases from J; bases unmatched to any gene: 8. CDR3 nucleotide sequence: TGTGCCAGCAGCCCGGACAGGGGAAGGCGAGAGACCCAGTACTTC. It codes for CASSPDRGRRETQYF.

In this sample, this clonotype turned up a few times. The CDR3 bases are TGTGCCTGGAGTTATGCAGGGTTCCTAGCCAAAAACATTCAGTACTTC. Translated, it gives CAWSYAGFLAKNIQYF. The V gene is TRBV30, the J gene TRBJ2-4, with a weak D call TRBD1 (5 bases). The germline gives CDR1 GTSNPN, CDR2 SVGIG (reference sequence). V shed 2 bases and J shed 0 bases, with 14 bases lying between them. CDR3 length equals 16 residues.

The gene calls are TRBV29-1 and TRBJ1-1; D remains unclear. Trimming took 7 bases from V and 0 from J, leaving 6 bases between them. The CDR3 loop spans 11 amino acids. The germline CDR1 and CDR2 sequences are SQVTM and ANQGSEA. CDR3 nucleotides: TGCAGCGAACAAGTGAACACTGAAGCTTTCTTT. It encodes CSEQVNTEAFF.

This clonotype was counted between two and nine times. CDR3 sequence reads: CASRSEGGNTEAFF. The CDR3 coding sequence is TGCGCCAGCAGGTCCGAGGGGGGAAACACTGAAGCTTTCTTT. The rearrangement uses TRBV5-1 and TRBJ1-1, with D tentatively TRBD1 (6 bases). The ends were cut back, 5 bases at V and 2 bases at J, with 13 bases in the middle. This CDR3 is built from 14 residues. The germline V gene has CDR1 SGHRS and CDR2 YFSETQ.

This chain links TRBV20-1 with TRBJ2-5; perhaps TRBD1 as D (5 bases). Germline CDR1 reads DFQATT; CDR2 reads SNEGSKA (reference sequence). V shed 0 bases and J shed 1 base, with 12 bases lying between them. CDR3 length equals 15 residues. The CDR3 is CSARDLFDSQETQYF. CDR3 coding DNA: TGCAGTGCTAGAGACCTTTTCGACAGCCAAGAGACCCAGTACTTC.

This clonotype showed up just a few times. The chain couples TRBV6-5 to TRBJ2-1; 16 nucleotides match TRBD2. Trimming cost V 6 bases and J 7 bases; bases outside gene matches: 9. Germline V gene lookup returns CDR1 MNHEY and CDR2 SVGAGI. There are 17 residues in the CDR3. The CDR3 DNA follows: TGTGCCAGCAGCCGCGGGACTAGCGGGGGGGTAATAAATGAGCAGTTCTTC. Protein product: CASSRGTSGGVINEQFF.

This clonotype was found a few times. The CDR3 loop reads CASSLGLGRDTQYF. CDR3 coding DNA: TGTGCCAGCAGTCTGGGACTAGGCCGAGATACGCAGTATTTT. The chain has TRBV12-3 or TRBV12-4 and TRBJ2-3; 8 positions match TRBD2. The CDR3 length is 14 residues. V shed 5 bases and J 5 bases; nucleotides not matched to a gene: 6.

This sequence joins TRBV20-1 and TRBJ1-5; D may be TRBD1 (6 bases). The V gene's germline CDR1 is DFQATT and CDR2 SNEGSKA (reference sequence). The CDR3 is made up of 16 amino acids. V lost 4 bases and J 2 bases, leaving 18 bases between the germline ends. The CDR3: CSAKRRGSWGNQPQHF. In nucleotides, the CDR3 is TGCAGTGCTAAGAGGAGGGGGAGTTGGGGCAATCAGCCCCAGCATTTT.

The gene calls are TRBV12-3 or TRBV12-4 and TRBJ2-7, with TRBD1 identical over 8 bases. The ends lost 5 bases at V and 7 bases at J; junction bases unmatched: 10. The CDR3 length is 14 residues. This chain's CDR3 is CASSLRTGLREQYF. As DNA, the CDR3 is TGTGCCAGCAGTCTACGGACAGGGCTGAGAGAGCAGTACTTC.

This chain links TRBV5-1 with TRBJ1-1; D remains ambiguous. The CDR3 runs to 15 residues. CDR1 and CDR2 (germline): SGHRS, YFSETQ. V was cut by 3 bases and J by 1 base, with 13 bases left in between. DNA of the CDR3: TGCGCCAGCAGCTCCCTGCGACTTGGGAACACTGAAGCTTTCTTT. Its translation: CASSSLRLGNTEAFF.

The genes are TRBV6-6 and TRBJ2-7; D gene uncertain. There are 13 residues in the CDR3. Per germline, CDR1 MNHNY and CDR2 SVGAGI (reference sequence). Trimming removed 2 bases from V and 1 base from J, with 6 bases in between. DNA of the CDR3: TGTGCCAGCAGTTACGTTGGATCCTACGAGCAGTACTTC. Protein sequence: CASSYVGSYEQYF.

This clonotype has more than one count but fewer than ten. This chain uses TRBV7-9 with TRBJ2-7; D possibly corresponds to TRBD1 (5 bases). Germline V gene data show CDR1 as SEHNR and CDR2 as FQNEAQ (reference sequence). Trimming took 2 bases from V and 6 from J, leaving 11 bases between them. The CDR3 has 13 amino acids. The CDR3 nucleotides read TGTGCCAGCAGCTTACAGGGAAAGTTCGAGCAGTACTTC. It encodes CASSLQGKFEQYF.

The V gene is TRBV27, the J gene TRBJ1-2; weak D call: TRBD1 (6 bases). The CDR3 is 14 residues long. The V gene lost 4 bases and the J gene lost 2 bases, with 11 bases spanning the gap. Germline CDR1 is MNHEY and CDR2 is SMNVEV (reference sequence). The CDR3 spells CASSYQGNNYGYTF. The CDR3 DNA reads as TGTGCCAGCAGTTACCAGGGGAACAACTATGGCTACACCTTC.

This clonotype was recorded a few times. The genes are TRBV6-2 or TRBV6-3 and TRBJ1-4; D ambiguous. This CDR3 comprises 16 residues. CDR1 is MNHEY, CDR2 SVGEGT, per germline. V lost 6 bases, J lost 0 bases, and 14 bases lay in between. The CDR3 is CASSPAAVTTNEKLFF. The CDR3, as DNA: TGTGCCAGCAGCCCAGCCGCCGTTACAACTAATGAAAAACTGTTTTTT.

This clonotype was picked up a small number of times. The chain links TRBV7-9 to TRBJ2-7; D not certain. V lost 3 bases to trimming and J lost 3 bases, with 6 bases between them. This CDR3 comprises 12 residues. Germline loops: CDR1 SEHNR, CDR2 FQNEAQ (reference sequence). CDR3 bases: TGTGCCAGCAGCTTTCTCGGCTACGAGCAGTACTTC. Residues: CASSFLGYEQYF.

V usage is TRBV5-1 and J usage is TRBJ2-7, with a tentative D call TRBD2 (6 bases). Trimming left V 4 bases short and J 0 bases short, with 14 bases between. Germline CDR1 SGHRS, CDR2 YFSETQ. This CDR3 comprises 15 residues. The CDR3 DNA sequence: TGCGCCAGCAGCGACCCCGGGGGAAGCTCCTACGAGCAGTACTTC. Protein: CASSDPGGSSYEQYF.

This chain joins TRBV7-9 and TRBJ2-2, with 7 nucleotides matching TRBD1. The junction had 12 bases not matched to a gene; V was cut back by 3 bases and J by 5 bases. The CDR3 spans 17 residues. Germline-derived CDR1 and CDR2 are SEHNR and FQNEAQ (reference sequence). CDR3 loop: CASSFPRQGIRTGELFF. CDR3 sequence (DNA): TGTGCCAGCAGCTTCCCCCGACAGGGAATAAGAACCGGGGAGCTGTTTTTT.

This clonotype was detected a few times. This chain connects TRBV28 to TRBJ2-3; D gene uncertain. The CDR3 extends over 12 amino acids. Trimming took off 5 bases at V and 6 bases at J, with 9 bases between the two ends. Germline lookup yields CDR1 MDHEN and CDR2 SYDVKM. CDR3 coding DNA: TGTGCCAGCAGTGTCCGCCTCGATACGCAGTATTTT. Translation: CASSVRLDTQYF.

CDR3 residues: CASSLELKTQYF. The CDR3 bases are TGTGCCAGCAGCTTAGAGCTGAAGACCCAGTACTTC. This chain joins TRBV11-2 and TRBJ2-5; D unresolved. Germline CDR1 is SGHAT and CDR2 is FQNNGV. Trimming took off 0 bases at V and 6 bases at J, with 5 bases between the two ends. This CDR3 spans 12 amino acids.

CDR3 protein: CASSFRGINTEAFF. In nucleotides, the CDR3 is TGTGCCAGCAGTTTCCGGGGGATTAACACTGAAGCTTTCTTT. The chain carries TRBV27 and TRBJ1-1; maybe TRBD1 (5 bases). Germline lookup yields CDR1 MNHEY and CDR2 SMNVEV (reference sequence). The CDR3 spans 14 residues. V was cut by 3 bases and J by 2 bases, with 10 bases left in between.

In nucleotides, the CDR3 is TGTGCCAGCAGCCTACGGACTGTCGCAGATACGCAGTATTTT. It is translated as CASSLRTVADTQYF. The rearrangement joins TRBV5-4 to TRBJ2-3; tentative D call: TRBD2 (5 bases). Germline V lookup: CDR1 SGHNT, CDR2 YYREEE (reference sequence). This CDR3 spans 14 amino acids. V dropped 4 bases and J dropped 4 bases, with 13 bases sitting between them.

At least ten counts were recorded for this clonotype. The J gene is TRBJ2-5, the V gene TRBV6-1, with TRBD1 identical over 8 bases. CDR3 length equals 16 residues. CDR1 is MNHNS, CDR2 SASEGT, per germline. Unmatched junction bases numbered 6, after V lost 1 base and J lost 2 bases. The CDR3 sequence: CASSEGGTGPQETQYF. The DNA of the CDR3 is TGTGCCAGCAGTGAAGGGGGGACAGGTCCTCAAGAGACCCAGTACTTC.

This clonotype was recorded a few times. The chain carries TRBV6-1 and TRBJ2-7; no reliable D call. CDR1 and CDR2 from the germline V gene are MNHNS and SASEGT. The CDR3 covers 13 residues. Trimming took off 8 bases at V and 2 bases at J, with 13 bases between the two ends. The CDR3 region is CASVRARPYEQYF. CDR3 sequence (DNA): TGTGCCAGCGTAAGGGCAAGACCCTACGAGCAGTACTTC.

This clonotype was seen more than once but under ten times. The chain uses TRBV20-1 and TRBJ2-3; D is ambiguous. The CDR3 totals 13 residues. The V gene's germline CDR1 is DFQATT and CDR2 SNEGSKA (reference sequence). Trimming left V 5 bases short and J 3 bases short, with 12 bases between. The CDR3 DNA is TGCAGTGCTCCCGAGTTTAGGACAGATACGCAGTATTTT. Protein sequence: CSAPEFRTDTQYF.

This clonotype appeared a single time. The CDR3 sequence: CATSDLSVQETQYF. CDR3 coding DNA: TGTGCCACCAGTGATTTGTCCGTACAAGAGACCCAGTACTTC. The chain links TRBV24-1 to TRBJ2-5; no clear D gene. V gave up 0 bases and J gave up 2 bases, with 6 bases separating them. This CDR3 comprises 14 residues. Germline V gene lookup returns CDR1 KGHDR and CDR2 SFDVKD.

This chain connects TRBV5-1 to TRBJ2-2, with a tentative D call TRBD1 (6 bases). The CDR3 loop spans 15 amino acids. V was clipped by 0 bases and J by 7 bases, with 13 bases between them. CDR1 and CDR2 from the germline V gene are SGHRS and YFSETQ. The CDR3 region has the DNA TGCGCCAGCAGCTTGGCGACAGGTTGGGACGGGGAGCTGTTTTTT. Amino acid sequence: CASSLATGWDGELFF.

V gene TRBV5-4 combines with J gene TRBJ2-1, with 12 bases that match TRBD2. Germline V CDR1 and CDR2: SGHNT, YYREEE (reference sequence). The CDR3 covers 15 residues. Unmatched junction bases numbered 6, after V lost 2 bases and J lost 9 bases. The CDR3 loop is CASSFSSGGDGEQFF. CDR3 bases: TGTGCCAGCAGCTTTTCTAGCGGGGGGGATGGTGAGCAGTTCTTC.

Only a few counts were recorded for this clonotype. The chain recombines TRBV10-3 with TRBJ2-7; D tentatively reads TRBD1 or TRBD2 (6 bases each). V was cut by 2 bases and J by 5 bases, with 19 bases left in between. This CDR3 contains 16 residues. Germline lookup yields CDR1 ENHRY and CDR2 SYGVKD. The CDR3 spells CAISEPAPGAFHEQYV. CDR3 DNA sequence: TGTGCCATCAGTGAGCCCGCCCCGGGGGCCTTCCACGAGCAGTACGTC.